This T cell receptor (beta chain) was observed in a study of T cells after yellow fever vaccination. Across the whole study: Where fractions had low cell numbers, libraries were prepared from them with the SMART-Seq v4 Ultra Low Input RNA kit. Study-wide points: Among primary-vaccination clones, most reappeared after the booster, at around 97% for CD4 and approximately 88% for CD8. Within FACS-sorted repertoires, abundant clonotypes contaminating from the bulk population could be present.

Only a few counts were recorded for this clonotype. Antigen specificity is unknown. TCRdb independently ran MiXCR on the 5' RACE reads; one entry per CDR3 protein. The sample carries approximately 510,000 distinct CDR3 sequences, 20% to 25% recorded once. The CDR3 length is 16 residues. Between the trimmed V and J ends, which lost 0 bases and 10 bases, there was a span of 16 bases. Germline V lookup: CDR1 SGHAT, CDR2 FQNNGV. Sequenced here: PBMCs, sampled approximately 20 days after the first yellow fever vaccination. The clonotype originates from a man younger than 35 who received the YFV17D yellow fever vaccine. The genes are TRBV11-2 and TRBJ1-6, with D tentatively TRBD1 (6 bases). Here the CDR3 reads CASSLEGGAPSSPLHF. DNA for the CDR3: TGTGCCAGCAGCTTAGAGGGGGGGGCGCCAAGCTCACCCCTCCACTTT.